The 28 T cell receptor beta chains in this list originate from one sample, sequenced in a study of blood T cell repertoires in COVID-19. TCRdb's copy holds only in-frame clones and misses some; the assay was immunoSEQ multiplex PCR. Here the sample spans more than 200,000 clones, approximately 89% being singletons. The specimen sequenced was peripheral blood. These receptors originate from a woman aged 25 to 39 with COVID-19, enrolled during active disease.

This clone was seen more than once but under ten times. The DNA for the CDR3 is TGCGCCAGCAGCCAATTCCTAGCGGGAGATGGAGAGCAGTTCTTC. Its translation is CASSQFLAGDGEQFF. The J gene is TRBJ2-1, the V gene TRBV4-3; 10 nucleotides align to TRBD2. CDR1 is LGHNA and CDR2 is YSLEER in the germline V gene. The CDR3 runs to 15 residues. Trimming took 2 bases from V and 10 from J; bases not matched to a gene: 8.

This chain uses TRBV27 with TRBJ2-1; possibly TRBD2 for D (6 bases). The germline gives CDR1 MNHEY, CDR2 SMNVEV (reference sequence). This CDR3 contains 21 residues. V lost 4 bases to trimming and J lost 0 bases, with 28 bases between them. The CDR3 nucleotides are TGTGCCAGCAGTTCCCTCACTATAGCGGACTTTCGAAAGAGCTCCTACAATGAGCAGTTCTTC. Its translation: CASSSLTIADFRKSSYNEQFF.

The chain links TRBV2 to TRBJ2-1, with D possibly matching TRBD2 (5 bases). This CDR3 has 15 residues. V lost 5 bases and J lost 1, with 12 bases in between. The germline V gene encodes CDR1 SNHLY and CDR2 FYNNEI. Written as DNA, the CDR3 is TGTGCCAGCAGTCGCTTCCTAGCATCCTACAATGAGCAGTTCTTC. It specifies CASSRFLASYNEQFF. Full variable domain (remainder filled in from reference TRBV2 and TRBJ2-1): EPEVTQTPSHQVTQMGQEVILRCVPISNHLYFYWYRQILGQKVEFLVSFYNNEISEKSEIFDDQFSVERPDGSNFTLKIRSTKLEDSAMYFCASSRFLASYNEQFFGPGTRLTVL.

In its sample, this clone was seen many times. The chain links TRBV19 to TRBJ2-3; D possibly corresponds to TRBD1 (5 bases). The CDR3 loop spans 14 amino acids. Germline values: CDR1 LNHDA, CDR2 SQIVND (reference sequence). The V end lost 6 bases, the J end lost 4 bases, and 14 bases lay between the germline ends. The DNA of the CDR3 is TGTGCCAGTAGCAGGGTTTCCAGCGCAGATACGCAGTATTTT. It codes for CASSRVSSADTQYF.

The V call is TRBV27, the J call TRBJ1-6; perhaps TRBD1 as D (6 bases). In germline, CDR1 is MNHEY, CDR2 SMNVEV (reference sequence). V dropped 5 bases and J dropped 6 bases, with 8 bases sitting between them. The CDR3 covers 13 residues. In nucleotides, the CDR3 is TGTGCCAGCAGTGTAGGGGGTAATTCACCCCTCCACTTT. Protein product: CASSVGGNSPLHF.

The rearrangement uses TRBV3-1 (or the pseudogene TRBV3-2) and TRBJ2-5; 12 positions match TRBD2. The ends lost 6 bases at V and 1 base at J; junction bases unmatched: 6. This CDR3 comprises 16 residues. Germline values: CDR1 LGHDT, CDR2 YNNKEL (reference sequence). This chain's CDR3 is CASRPLAGGSQETQYF. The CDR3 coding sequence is TGTGCCAGCAGACCACTAGCGGGGGGAAGCCAAGAGACCCAGTACTTC.

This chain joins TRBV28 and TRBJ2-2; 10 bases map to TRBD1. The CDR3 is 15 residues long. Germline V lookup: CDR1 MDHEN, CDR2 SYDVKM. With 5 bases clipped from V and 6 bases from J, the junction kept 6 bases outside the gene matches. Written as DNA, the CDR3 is TGTGCCAGCAGTCCCGGGACAGGGGTCCCCGGGGAGCTGTTTTTT. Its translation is CASSPGTGVPGELFF.

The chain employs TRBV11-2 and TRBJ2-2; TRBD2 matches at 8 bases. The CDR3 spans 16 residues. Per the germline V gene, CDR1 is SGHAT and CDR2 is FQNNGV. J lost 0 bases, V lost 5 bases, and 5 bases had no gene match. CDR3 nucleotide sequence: TGTGCCAGCAGCCCCCTACTAGCGGCGAACACCGGGGAGCTGTTTTTT. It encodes CASSPLLAANTGELFF.

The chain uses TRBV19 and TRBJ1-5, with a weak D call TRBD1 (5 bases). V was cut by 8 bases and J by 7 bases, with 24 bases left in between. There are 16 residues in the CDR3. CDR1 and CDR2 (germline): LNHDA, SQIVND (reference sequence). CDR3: CASRATDLFEVQPQHF. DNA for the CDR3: TGTGCCAGTCGGGCGACAGATCTCTTTGAGGTACAGCCCCAGCATTTT.

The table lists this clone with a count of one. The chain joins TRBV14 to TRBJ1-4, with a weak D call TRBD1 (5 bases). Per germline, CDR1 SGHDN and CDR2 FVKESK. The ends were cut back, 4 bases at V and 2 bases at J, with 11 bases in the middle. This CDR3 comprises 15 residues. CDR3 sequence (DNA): TGTGCCAGCAGCCCAGAACACAGGACTAATGAAAAACTGTTTTTT. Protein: CASSPEHRTNEKLFF.

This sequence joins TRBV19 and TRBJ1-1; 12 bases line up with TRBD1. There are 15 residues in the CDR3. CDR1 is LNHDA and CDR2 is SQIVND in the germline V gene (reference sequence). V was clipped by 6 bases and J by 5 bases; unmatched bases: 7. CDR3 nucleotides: TGTGCCAGTAGAGGGGGACAGGGGGCGCGGACTGAAGCTTTCTTT. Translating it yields CASRGGQGARTEAFF.

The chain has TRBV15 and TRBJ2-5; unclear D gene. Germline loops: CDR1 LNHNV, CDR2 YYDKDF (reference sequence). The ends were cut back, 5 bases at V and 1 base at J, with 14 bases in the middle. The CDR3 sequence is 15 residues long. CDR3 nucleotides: TGTGCCACCAGCCCCCGAAGAGAGCTCCAAGAGACCCAGTACTTC. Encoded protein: CATSPRRELQETQYF.

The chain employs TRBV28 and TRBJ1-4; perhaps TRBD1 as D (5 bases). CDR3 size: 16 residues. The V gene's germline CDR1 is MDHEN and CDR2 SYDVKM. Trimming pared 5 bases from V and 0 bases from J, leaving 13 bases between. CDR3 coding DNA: TGTGCCAGCAGTCTACGACAGCCAGCAACTAATGAAAAACTGTTTTTT. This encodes CASSLRQPATNEKLFF.

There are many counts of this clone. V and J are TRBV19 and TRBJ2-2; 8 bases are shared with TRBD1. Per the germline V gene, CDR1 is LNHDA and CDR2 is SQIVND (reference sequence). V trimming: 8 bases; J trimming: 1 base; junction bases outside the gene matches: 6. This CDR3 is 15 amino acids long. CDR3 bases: TGTGCCAGTGGCACCGGGACAGGGAACACCGGGGAGCTGTTTTTT. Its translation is CASGTGTGNTGELFF.

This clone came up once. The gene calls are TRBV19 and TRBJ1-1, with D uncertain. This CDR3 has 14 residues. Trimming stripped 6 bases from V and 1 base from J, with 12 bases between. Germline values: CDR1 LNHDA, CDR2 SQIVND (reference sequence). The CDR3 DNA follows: TGTGCCAGTAGGGTCGAATACTCGAACACTGAAGCTTTCTTT. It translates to CASRVEYSNTEAFF.

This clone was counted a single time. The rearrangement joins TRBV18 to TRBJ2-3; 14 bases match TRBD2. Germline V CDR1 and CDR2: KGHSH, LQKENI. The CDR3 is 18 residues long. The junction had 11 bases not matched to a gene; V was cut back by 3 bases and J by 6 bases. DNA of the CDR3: TGTGCCAGCTCACCGCCCTCCGGGACTAGCGGGAGAGATGATACGCAGTATTTT. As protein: CASSPPSGTSGRDDTQYF.

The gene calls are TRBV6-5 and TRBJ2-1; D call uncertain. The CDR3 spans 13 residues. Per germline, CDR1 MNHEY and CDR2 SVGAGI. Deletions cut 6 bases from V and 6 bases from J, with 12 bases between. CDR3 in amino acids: CASRLGLFNEQFF. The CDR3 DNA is TGTGCCAGCAGACTTGGTCTTTTCAATGAGCAGTTCTTC.

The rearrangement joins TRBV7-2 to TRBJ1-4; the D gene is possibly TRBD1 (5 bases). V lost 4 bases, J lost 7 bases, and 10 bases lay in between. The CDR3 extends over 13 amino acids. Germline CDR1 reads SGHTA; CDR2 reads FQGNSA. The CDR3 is CASSWGGSEKLFF. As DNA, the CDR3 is TGTGCCAGCAGCTGGGGGGGGAGTGAAAAACTGTTTTTT.

CDR3 sequence: CASSRPGLSTDTQYF. The CDR3 DNA sequence: TGTGCCAGCTCGCGACCGGGACTAAGCACAGATACGCAGTATTTT. V and J are TRBV18 and TRBJ2-3, with 7 bases lining up with TRBD2. Germline assignment: CDR1 KGHSH and CDR2 LQKENI. CDR3 size: 15 residues. Trimming at V came to 6 bases and at J to 0 bases, leaving 6 bases not matched to a gene.

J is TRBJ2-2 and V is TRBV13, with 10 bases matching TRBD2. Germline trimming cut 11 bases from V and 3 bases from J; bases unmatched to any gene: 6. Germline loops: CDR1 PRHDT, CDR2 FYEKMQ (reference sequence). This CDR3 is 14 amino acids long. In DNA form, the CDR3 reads TGTGCCTGTAGCGGGGGGCCCCACACCGGGGAGCTGTTTTTT. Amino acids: CACSGGPHTGELFF.

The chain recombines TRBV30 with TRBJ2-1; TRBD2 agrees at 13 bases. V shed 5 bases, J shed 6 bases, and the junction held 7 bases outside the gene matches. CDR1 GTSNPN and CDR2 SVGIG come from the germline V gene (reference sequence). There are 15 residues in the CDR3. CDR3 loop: CAWGLAGVSSNEQFF. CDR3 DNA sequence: TGTGCCTGGGGACTAGCGGGAGTTTCGTCCAATGAGCAGTTCTTC.

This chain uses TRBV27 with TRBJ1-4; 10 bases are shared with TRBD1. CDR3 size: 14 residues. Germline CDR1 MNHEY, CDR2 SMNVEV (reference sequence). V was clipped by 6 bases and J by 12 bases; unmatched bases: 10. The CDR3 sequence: CASSAGTGALQLFF. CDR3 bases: TGTGCCAGCAGCGCCGGGACAGGGGCCTTACAACTGTTTTTT. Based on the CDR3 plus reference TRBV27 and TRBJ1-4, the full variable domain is EAQVTQNPRYLITVTGKKLTVTCSQNMNHEYMSWYRQDPGLGLRQIYYSMNVEVTDKGDVPEGYKVSRKEKRNFPLILESPSPNQTSLYFCASSAGTGALQLFFGSGTQLSVL.

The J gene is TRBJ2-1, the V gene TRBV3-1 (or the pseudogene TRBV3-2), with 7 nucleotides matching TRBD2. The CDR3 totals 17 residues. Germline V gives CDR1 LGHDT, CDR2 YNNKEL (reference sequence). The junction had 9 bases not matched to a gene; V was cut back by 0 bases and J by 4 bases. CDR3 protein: CASSQDPGGGTYNEQFF. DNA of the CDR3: TGTGCCAGCAGCCAAGATCCGGGGGGAGGGACTTACAATGAGCAGTTCTTC.

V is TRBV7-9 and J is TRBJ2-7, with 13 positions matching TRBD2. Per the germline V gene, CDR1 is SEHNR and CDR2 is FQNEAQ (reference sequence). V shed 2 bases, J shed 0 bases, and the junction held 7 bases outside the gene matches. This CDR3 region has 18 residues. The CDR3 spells CASSLLLAGGPYSYEQYF. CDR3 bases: TGTGCCAGCAGCTTACTACTAGCGGGGGGGCCCTACTCCTACGAGCAGTACTTC.

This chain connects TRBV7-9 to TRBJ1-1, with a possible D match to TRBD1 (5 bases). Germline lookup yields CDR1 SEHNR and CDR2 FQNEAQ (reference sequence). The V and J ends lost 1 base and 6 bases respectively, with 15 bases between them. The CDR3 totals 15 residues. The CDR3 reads CASSLGGRIGAEAFF. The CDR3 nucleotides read TGTGCCAGCAGCTTAGGGGGCAGGATAGGGGCTGAAGCTTTCTTT. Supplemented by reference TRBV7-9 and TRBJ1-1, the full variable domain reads DTGVSQNPRHKITKRGQNVTFRCDPISEHNRLYWYRQTLGQGPEFLTYFQNEAQLEKSRLLSDRFSAERPKGSFSTLEIQRTEQGDSAMYLCASSLGGRIGAEAFFGQGTRLTVV.

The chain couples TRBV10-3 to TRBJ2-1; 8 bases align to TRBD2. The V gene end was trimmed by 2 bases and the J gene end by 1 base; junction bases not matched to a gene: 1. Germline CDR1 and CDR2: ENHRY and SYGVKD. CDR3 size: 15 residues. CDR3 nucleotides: TGTGCCATCAGTGAGGGACTAGCTTCCTACAATGAGCAGTTCTTC. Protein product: CAISEGLASYNEQFF.

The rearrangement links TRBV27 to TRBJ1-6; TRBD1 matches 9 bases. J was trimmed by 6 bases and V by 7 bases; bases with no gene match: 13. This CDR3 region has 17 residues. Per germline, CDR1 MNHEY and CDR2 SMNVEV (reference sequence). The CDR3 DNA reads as TGTGCCAGCACCTTAGGGGGACCGGACAGGGGTAATTCACCCCTCCACTTT. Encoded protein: CASTLGGPDRGNSPLHF.

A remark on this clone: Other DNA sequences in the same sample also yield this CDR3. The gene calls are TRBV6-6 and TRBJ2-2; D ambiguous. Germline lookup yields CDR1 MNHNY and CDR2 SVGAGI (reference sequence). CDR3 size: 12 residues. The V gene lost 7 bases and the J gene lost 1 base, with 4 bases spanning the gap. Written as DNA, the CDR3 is TGTGCCAGCACCAGGAACACCGGGGAGCTGTTTTTT. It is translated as CASTRNTGELFF.